The 20 T cell receptor beta chains below come from one sample, sequenced in a study of identical twins. TCRdb used MiXCR to reprocess the 5' RACE reads, holding one entry per CDR3 protein. This table holds around 370,000 distinct CDR3 sequences, about 9% found once. Sequenced sample: naive T cells sorted from blood. These receptors were obtained from a woman aged 45-65 years in good health.

This clonotype showed up just a few times. The gene calls are TRBV12-3 or TRBV12-4 and TRBJ2-7; D is unclear. Trimming cost V 5 bases and J 3 bases, with 14 bases left between them. The CDR3 totals 14 residues. CDR3 loop: CASSSRFPIYEQYV. The CDR3 DNA reads as TGTGCCAGCAGTAGCAGATTCCCGATCTACGAGCAGTACGTC.

In this sample, this clonotype turned up a few times. A read error is possible here, since a much larger clone lies one base away. The V gene is TRBV24-1, the J gene TRBJ2-1, with a possible D match to TRBD1 (6 bases). V was trimmed by 10 bases and J by 9 bases, leaving 9 bases between them. Per germline, CDR1 KGHDR and CDR2 SFDVKD. CDR3 length: 10 residues. CDR3 DNA: TGTGCCACTGGACAGACTGAGCAGTTCTTC. Amino acid sequence: CATGQTEQFF.

This clonotype was seen ten or more times. The CDR3 region is CASSQVGGHEQYV. The DNA of the CDR3 is TGCGCCAGCAGCCAAGTTGGGGGCCACGAGCAGTACGTC. This chain joins TRBV4-1 and TRBJ2-7, with D possibly being TRBD1 (6 bases). CDR1 is MGHRA, CDR2 YSYEKL, per germline. The CDR3 length is 13 residues. V was shortened by 1 base and J by 5 bases, with 9 bases between the two germline ends.

Only a few counts were recorded for this clonotype. The chain carries TRBV20-1 and TRBJ2-1; 11 bases map to TRBD2. Looked up from germline, CDR1 is DFQATT and CDR2 is SNEGSKA (reference sequence). The CDR3 is made up of 15 amino acids. Unmatched junction bases numbered 5, after V lost 4 bases and J lost 3 bases. CDR3 nucleotides: TGCAGTGCTAAAGGAACTAGCGGGGGCTACAATGAGCAGTTCTTC. It translates to CSAKGTSGGYNEQFF.

V and J are TRBV12-3 or TRBV12-4 and TRBJ2-3; no reliable D call. The CDR3 runs to 13 residues. V was pared by 3 bases and J by 6 bases, with 10 bases between. CDR3 loop: CASSFLLGDTQYF. CDR3 coding DNA: TGTGCCAGCAGTTTTCTACTCGGGGATACGCAGTATTTT.

V and J are TRBV5-1 and TRBJ1-1; 7 bases match TRBD1. Trimming took 5 bases from V and 1 from J; bases not matched to a gene: 8. This CDR3 has 15 amino acids. The germline gives CDR1 SGHRS, CDR2 YFSETQ. CDR3 loop: CASSPDRAPNTEAFF. In nucleotides, the CDR3 is TGCGCCAGCAGTCCTGACAGGGCCCCGAACACTGAAGCTTTCTTT.

Only a few counts were recorded for this clonotype. For the CDR3, the DNA is TGCGCCAGCAGCTTGGCGGACACCCCTTTCTCCTACAATGAGCAGTTCTTC. Amino acid sequence: CASSLADTPFSYNEQFF. V gene TRBV5-1 combines with J gene TRBJ2-1; D is possibly TRBD1 (5 bases). With 0 bases removed from V and 0 bases from J, the gap between germline ends came to 13 bases. This CDR3 has 17 residues. Germline V gene data show CDR1 as SGHRS and CDR2 as YFSETQ.

This clonotype was observed many times. This sequence joins TRBV10-3 and TRBJ1-2; possible D gene TRBD1, 6 bases. CDR1 is ENHRY and CDR2 is SYGVKD in the germline V gene. Deletions cut 6 bases from V and 6 bases from J, with 11 bases between. The CDR3 is 12 amino acids. As DNA, the CDR3 is TGTGCCATCAGGTTAACAGGGAATGGCTACACCTTC. This gives the protein CAIRLTGNGYTF.

This clonotype was seen more than once but under ten times. V and J are TRBV27 and TRBJ2-2, with D perhaps given as TRBD1 or TRBD2 (5 bases each). This CDR3 is 13 amino acids long. Trimming removed 8 bases from V and 8 bases from J, with 15 bases in between. CDR1 is MNHEY and CDR2 is SMNVEV in the germline V gene (reference sequence). CDR3 nucleotides: TGTGCCAGCCAGAGGGGACCTGCGGGGGAGCTGTTTTTT. Its protein product is CASQRGPAGELFF.

This sequence joins TRBV7-2 and TRBJ1-2, with TRBD1 as a possible D gene (5 bases). The CDR3 is made up of 15 amino acids. Germline V gives CDR1 SGHTA, CDR2 FQGNSA. Trimming pared 7 bases from V and 6 bases from J, leaving 21 bases between. The CDR3 DNA sequence: TGTGCCAGCACAATCACACCCCAGGGAGGGAATGGCTACACCTTC. Translating it yields CASTITPQGGNGYTF.

The chain combines TRBV4-2 with TRBJ2-3; 10 positions match TRBD2. The CDR3 sequence is 17 residues long. Germline V CDR1 and CDR2: LGHNA, YNFKEQ. J gave up 4 bases and V 1 base, and 8 bases lay outside the gene matches. The CDR3 here is CASSQGIGTSDADTQYF. CDR3 coding DNA: TGTGCCAGCAGCCAAGGGATTGGGACTAGCGATGCAGATACGCAGTATTTT.

V gene TRBV10-3 combines with J gene TRBJ1-1; no reliable D call. In germline, CDR1 is ENHRY, CDR2 SYGVKD. The CDR3 is 13 residues long. V lost 6 bases to trimming and J lost 5 bases, with 13 bases between them. The CDR3 reads CAIRSDSGTEAFF. In DNA form, the CDR3 reads TGTGCCATCAGAAGTGATTCCGGGACTGAAGCTTTCTTT.

This clonotype turned up a few times. V is TRBV7-9 and J is TRBJ2-1, with 10 bases lining up with TRBD2. The junction had 13 bases not matched to a gene; V was cut back by 5 bases and J by 3 bases. Germline loops: CDR1 SEHNR, CDR2 FQNEAQ (reference sequence). The CDR3 is 18 amino acids. The CDR3 DNA sequence: TGTGCCAGCAGCCCCCGGAATAGAGCGGGAGGGAACTACAATGAGCAGTTCTTC. This codes for CASSPRNRAGGNYNEQFF.

This clonotype was counted a few times. The chain links TRBV10-2 to TRBJ1-3, with D hard to call. V was clipped by 7 bases and J by 2 bases, with 9 bases between them. This CDR3 is built from 13 residues. From germline, CDR1 is WSHSY and CDR2 SAAADI. Here the CDR3 reads CASMGKAGNTIYF. The DNA of the CDR3 is TGCGCCAGCATGGGGAAAGCTGGAAACACCATATATTTT.

This clonotype showed up just a few times. The V call is TRBV12-3 or TRBV12-4, the J call TRBJ2-5; 7 bases match TRBD2. After removal of 7 bases from V and 5 bases from J, the junction contained 13 bases not matched to a gene. The CDR3 is 15 amino acids. As DNA, the CDR3 is TGTGCCAGCACCTTAGCGGGTAATCTGGGGGAGACCCAGTACTTC. Amino acids: CASTLAGNLGETQYF.

In its sample, this clonotype was seen many times. The chain is built from TRBV27 and TRBJ2-2; D is perhaps TRBD1 or TRBD2 (7 bases each). There are 15 residues in the CDR3. Looked up from germline, CDR1 is MNHEY and CDR2 is SMNVEV (reference sequence). Deletions cut 7 bases from V and 7 bases from J, with 19 bases between. In DNA, the CDR3 is TGTGCCAGCAAGCAGGGGGGACTAATGGTCGGGGAGCTGTTTTTT. It translates to CASKQGGLMVGELFF.

This clonotype was seen ten or more times. V usage is TRBV12-3 or TRBV12-4 and J usage is TRBJ2-1; D might be TRBD2 (6 bases). This CDR3 comprises 13 residues. Trimming stripped 5 bases from V and 7 bases from J, with 12 bases between. The CDR3 is CASSPGTPNEQFF. CDR3 DNA: TGTGCCAGCAGTCCCGGGACTCCTAATGAGCAGTTCTTC.

This clonotype turned up a few times. The CDR3 DNA is TGCGCCAGCAGCTTGAGACAGAGGAACACCGGGGAGCTGTTTTTT. Its translation is CASSLRQRNTGELFF. V usage is TRBV5-1 and J usage is TRBJ2-2; D might be TRBD1 (5 bases). This CDR3 spans 15 amino acids. V was shortened by 1 base and J by 1 base, with 8 bases between the two germline ends. The germline gives CDR1 SGHRS, CDR2 YFSETQ.

This clonotype was observed at least ten times. This sequence joins TRBV7-3 and TRBJ2-1, with a weak D call TRBD1 (6 bases). Germline assignment: CDR1 SGHTA and CDR2 FQGTGA. V was clipped by 6 bases and J by 10 bases, with 16 bases between them. The CDR3 runs to 13 residues. CDR3: CASRISQTGEQFF. CDR3 nucleotides: TGTGCCAGCAGAATTTCACAAACAGGGGAGCAGTTCTTC.

This clonotype turned up a few times. The chain recombines TRBV18 with TRBJ1-1; 8 nucleotides agree with TRBD1. Germline V CDR1 and CDR2: KGHSH, LQKENI. The CDR3 is made up of 15 amino acids. After removal of 2 bases from V and 4 bases from J, the junction contained 6 bases not matched to a gene. The CDR3 reads CASSPARGRGTEAFF. Here the CDR3 DNA reads TGTGCCAGCTCACCAGCCAGGGGGCGAGGCACTGAAGCTTTCTTT.